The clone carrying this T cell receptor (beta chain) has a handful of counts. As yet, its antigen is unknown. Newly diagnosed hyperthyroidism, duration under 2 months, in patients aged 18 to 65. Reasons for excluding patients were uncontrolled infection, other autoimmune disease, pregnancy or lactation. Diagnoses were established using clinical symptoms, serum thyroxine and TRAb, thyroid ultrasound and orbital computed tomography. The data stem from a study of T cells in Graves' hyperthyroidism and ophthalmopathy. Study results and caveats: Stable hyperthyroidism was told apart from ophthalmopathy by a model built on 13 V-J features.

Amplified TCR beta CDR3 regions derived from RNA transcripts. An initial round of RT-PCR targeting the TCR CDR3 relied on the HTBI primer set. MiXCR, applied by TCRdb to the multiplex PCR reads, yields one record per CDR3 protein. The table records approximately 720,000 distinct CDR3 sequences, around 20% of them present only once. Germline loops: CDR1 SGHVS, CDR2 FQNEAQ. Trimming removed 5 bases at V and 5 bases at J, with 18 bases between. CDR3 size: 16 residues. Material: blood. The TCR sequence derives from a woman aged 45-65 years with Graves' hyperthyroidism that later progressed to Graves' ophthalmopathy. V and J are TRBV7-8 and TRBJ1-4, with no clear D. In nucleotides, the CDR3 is TGTGCCAGCAGCGGCGTCTGGGCAGAACACAATGAAAAACTGTTTTTT. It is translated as CASSGVWAEHNEKLFF. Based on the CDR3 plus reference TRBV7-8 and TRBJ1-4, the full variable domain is GAGVSQSPRYKVAKRGQDVALRCDPISGHVSLFWYQQALGQGPEFLTYFQNEAQLDKSGLPSDRFFAERPEGSVSTLKIQRTQQEDSAVYLCASSGVWAEHNEKLFFGSGTQLSVL.